The subject of this entry is one T cell receptor beta chain. No antigen is known for it. Both 60 Vbeta primers and 13 Jbeta primers went into the PCR. Assay: immunoSEQ multiplex PCR; the TCRdb copy retains only in-frame clones and omits some. The table lists over 100,000 clones, about 76% of them singletons. This entry comes from a study of cytomegalovirus exposure and HLA in healthy donors. Whole-study results and caveats: Some V segments could not be told apart, so they were left out, TRBV6-2 and TRBV6-3 among them.

This CDR3 comprises 13 residues. Trimming took off 2 bases at V and 6 bases at J, with 9 bases between the two ends. Germline CDR1 LNHDA, CDR2 SQIVND (reference sequence). What was sequenced was PBMCs. This TCR was sampled from a woman younger than 45 in good health and CMV-seronegative. The J gene is TRBJ2-3, the V gene TRBV19, with a weak D call TRBD2 (6 bases). CDR3: CASSIRGRDTQYF. CDR3 sequence (DNA): TGTGCCAGTAGTATACGGGGGAGGGATACGCAGTATTTT.